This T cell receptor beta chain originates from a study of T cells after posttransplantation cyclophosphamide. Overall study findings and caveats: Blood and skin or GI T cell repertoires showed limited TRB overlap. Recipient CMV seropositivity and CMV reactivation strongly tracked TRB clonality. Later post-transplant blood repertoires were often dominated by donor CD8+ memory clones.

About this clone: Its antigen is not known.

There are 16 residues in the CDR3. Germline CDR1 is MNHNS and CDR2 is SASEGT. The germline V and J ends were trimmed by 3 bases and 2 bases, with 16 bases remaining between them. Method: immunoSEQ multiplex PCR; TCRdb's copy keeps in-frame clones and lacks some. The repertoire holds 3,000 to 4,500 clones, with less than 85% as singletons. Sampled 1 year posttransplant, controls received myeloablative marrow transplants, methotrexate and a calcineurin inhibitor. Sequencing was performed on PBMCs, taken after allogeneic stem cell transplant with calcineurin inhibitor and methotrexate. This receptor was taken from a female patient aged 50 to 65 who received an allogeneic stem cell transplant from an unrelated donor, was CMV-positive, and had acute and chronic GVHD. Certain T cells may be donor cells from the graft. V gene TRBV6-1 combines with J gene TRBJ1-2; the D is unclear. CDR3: CASSDPFIGGNYGYTF. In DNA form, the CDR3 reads TGTGCCAGCAGTGACCCCTTCATAGGAGGAAACTATGGCTACACCTTC.